The 2 T cell receptor beta chains given below trace back to one sample, sequenced in a study of T cell responses to AZD1222 COVID-19 vaccine. TCRdb keeps only in-frame clones here, not all; method: immunoSEQ multiplex PCR. The sample has about 140,000 clones, 80% to 95% seen once. This specimen consisted of peripheral blood, obtained 28 days after the second AZD1222 dose. All receptors derive from an adult who received the AZD1222 COVID-19 vaccine.

The CDR3 loop is CASSQSWKGYGYTF. For the CDR3, the DNA is TGTGCCAGCAGCCAAAGTTGGAAGGGCTATGGCTACACCTTC. This chain uses TRBV14 with TRBJ1-2; D gene unclear. Germline CDR1 and CDR2: SGHDN and FVKESK. The CDR3 is 14 amino acids. V was trimmed by 2 bases and J by 4 bases, leaving 11 bases between them.

The genes are TRBV7-9 and TRBJ2-3; possibly TRBD2 for D (6 bases). V lost 5 bases, J lost 2 bases, and 11 bases lay in between. The CDR3 extends over 14 amino acids. CDR1 and CDR2 from the germline V gene are SEHNR and FQNEAQ (reference sequence). In DNA form, the CDR3 reads TGTGCCAGCAGCCTCGGAGGGGACACAGATACGCAGTATTTT. The encoded protein is CASSLGGDTDTQYF. Full variable domain (missing parts from reference TRBV7-9 and TRBJ2-3): DTGVSQNPRHKITKRGQNVTFRCDPISEHNRLYWYRQTLGQGPEFLTYFQNEAQLEKSRLLSDRFSAERPKGSFSTLEIQRTEQGDSAMYLCASSLGGDTDTQYFGPGTRLTVL.